Below are 24 T cell receptor beta chains sequenced from a single sample in a study of T cell responses to AZD1222 COVID-19 vaccine (dated by TCRdb to the early 2020s). The time point label on this specimen signifies: baseline before first vaccination. Receptors were amplified or captured by the immunoSEQ multiplex PCR assay. TCRdb mirrors the immuneACCESS table, restricted to in-frame sequences. Some clones are absent from its copies; in checked studies, under half trace to an unresolved V gene, and the reason for the others is unknown. The table for this sample lists about 120,000 clones; 75% to 90% of them were counted only once. The top ten clonotypes cover approximately 3.1% of the sample. The specimen was peripheral blood, collected on day 0 of AZD1222 vaccination. The origin of the receptors is an adult in good health.

The chain has TRBV27 and TRBJ2-5; 7 positions agree with TRBD2. V shed 6 bases, J shed 5 bases, and the junction held 15 bases outside the gene matches. Germline lookup yields CDR1 MNHEY and CDR2 SMNVEV (reference sequence). The CDR3 has 16 residues. The CDR3 reads CASSSHGAGIAETQYF. DNA for the CDR3: TGTGCCAGCAGCTCACACGGAGCGGGAATAGCGGAGACCCAGTACTTC.

The chain joins TRBV28 to TRBJ2-7; possibly TRBD2 for D (6 bases). The CDR3 is 13 amino acids. Germline lookup yields CDR1 MDHEN and CDR2 SYDVKM. Deletions cut 6 bases from V and 4 bases from J, with 13 bases between. The CDR3 is CASRRTGGYEQYF. CDR3 sequence (DNA): TGTGCCAGCAGGAGAACAGGAGGGTACGAGCAGTACTTC. The whole variable domain, filled in from reference TRBV28 and TRBJ2-7, reads DVKVTQSSRYLVKRTGEKVFLECVQDMDHENMFWYRQDPGLGLRLIYFSYDVKMKEKGDIPEGYSVSREKKERFSLILESASTNQTSMYLCASRRTGGYEQYFGPGTRLTVT.

The chain carries TRBV5-1 and TRBJ1-1; TRBD1 might be the D (5 bases). CDR3 length: 14 amino acids. Germline values: CDR1 SGHRS, CDR2 YFSETQ. V dropped 4 bases and J dropped 1 base, with 11 bases sitting between them. The CDR3 sequence: CASSTLRGNTEAFF. Here the CDR3 DNA reads TGCGCCAGCAGCACACTAAGGGGGAACACTGAAGCTTTCTTT.

The V gene is TRBV7-9, the J gene TRBJ2-1; possible D gene TRBD2, 5 bases. Looked up from germline, CDR1 is SEHNR and CDR2 is FQNEAQ (reference sequence). The ends were cut back, 5 bases at V and 10 bases at J, with 18 bases in the middle. CDR3 length equals 14 residues. In DNA form, the CDR3 reads TGTGCCAGCAGCGGACCCGGGGTGGGTTTGGAGCAGTTCTTC. Encoded protein: CASSGPGVGLEQFF.

The chain uses TRBV27 and TRBJ2-7; D possibly corresponds to TRBD2 (5 bases). The V end lost 6 bases, the J end lost 1 base, and 16 bases lay between the germline ends. Per germline, CDR1 MNHEY and CDR2 SMNVEV (reference sequence). The length of the CDR3 is 15 residues. Here the CDR3 DNA reads TGTGCCAGCAGCCCCTCCGGGATCTTTTCCTACGAGCAGTACTTC. Translation: CASSPSGIFSYEQYF.

This clone appeared a few times. The CDR3 nucleotides are TGTGCCAGCAGTTCCATACTAGCGGGAAGGCCCTACGAGCAGTACTTC. This encodes CASSSILAGRPYEQYF. The chain joins TRBV28 to TRBJ2-7, with TRBD2 matching 10 bases. Germline V gene data show CDR1 as MDHEN and CDR2 as SYDVKM. Trimming at V came to 4 bases and at J to 2 bases, leaving 8 bases not matched to a gene. CDR3 length: 16 residues.

This chain uses TRBV28 with TRBJ2-3; tentatively, D is TRBD1 (6 bases). The CDR3 has 15 residues. The V and J ends lost 2 bases and 0 bases respectively, with 9 bases between them. Germline V gene sequence: CDR1 MDHEN, CDR2 SYDVKM. CDR3 DNA sequence: TGTGCCAGCAGTTTAGGACAGATTAGCACAGATACGCAGTATTTT. Its protein product is CASSLGQISTDTQYF.

This CDR3 reads CASSPLGAGVNDEAFF. The DNA for the CDR3 is TGTGCCAGCTCACCATTGGGTGCGGGGGTAAATGATGAAGCTTTCTTT. The chain is built from TRBV18 and TRBJ1-1, with D perhaps TRBD1 (5 bases). V was pared by 2 bases and J by 7 bases, with 20 bases between. This CDR3 contains 16 residues. Per the germline V gene, CDR1 is KGHSH and CDR2 is LQKENI.

In its sample, this clone was seen once. The chain couples TRBV28 to TRBJ1-2, with 12 bases lining up with TRBD1. V lost 7 bases to trimming and J lost 6 bases; unmatched junction nucleotides: 9. The germline V gene encodes CDR1 MDHEN and CDR2 SYDVKM. The CDR3 is 15 residues long. The CDR3 sequence: CASNDWDRGRDGYTF. For the CDR3, the DNA is TGTGCCAGCAATGACTGGGACAGGGGGCGTGATGGCTACACCTTC.

The chain couples TRBV7-3 to TRBJ1-1, with 8 bases fitting TRBD1. V lost 5 bases and J lost 1; bases outside the gene matches: 6. The CDR3 extends over 15 amino acids. The germline V gene encodes CDR1 SGHTA and CDR2 FQGTGA. CDR3 protein: CASSPTGDANTEAFF. DNA of the CDR3: TGTGCCAGCAGCCCGACAGGGGACGCGAACACTGAAGCTTTCTTT.

V and J are TRBV3-1 (or the pseudogene TRBV3-2) and TRBJ1-2; D is uncertain. Germline loops: CDR1 LGHDT, CDR2 YNNKEL (reference sequence). The length of the CDR3 is 14 residues. V lost 1 base and J lost 2, with 8 bases in between. Written as DNA, the CDR3 is TGTGCCAGCAGCCAAGTGACGGGGAACTATGGCTACACCTTC. Translated, it gives CASSQVTGNYGYTF.

The V gene is TRBV7-3, the J gene TRBJ1-2; TRBD1 might be the D (5 bases). Trimming left V 4 bases short and J 4 bases short, with 16 bases between. Germline CDR1 is SGHTA and CDR2 is FQGTGA. This CDR3 comprises 15 residues. The CDR3 DNA is TGTGCCAGCAGCTCCCGGACCCAAGGGGTCTATGGCTACACCTTC. Translating it yields CASSSRTQGVYGYTF. The whole variable domain, remainder taken from reference TRBV7-3 and TRBJ1-2, is GAGVSQTPSNKVTEKGKYVELRCDPISGHTALYWYRQSLGQGPEFLIYFQGTGAADDSGLPNDRFFAVRPEGSVSTLKIQRTERGDSAVYLCASSSRTQGVYGYTFGSGTRLTVV.

The chain couples TRBV9 to TRBJ2-3; the match to TRBD2 covers 14 bases. The CDR3 is made up of 20 amino acids. V lost 3 bases to trimming and J lost 0 bases; unmatched junction nucleotides: 12. In germline, CDR1 is SGDLS, CDR2 YYNGEE. CDR3 protein: CASSDGPGTSGSFSTDTQYF. The CDR3 nucleotides read TGTGCCAGCAGCGACGGACCCGGGACTAGCGGGAGTTTTAGCACAGATACGCAGTATTTT.

The gene calls are TRBV3-1 (or the pseudogene TRBV3-2) and TRBJ2-3; no clear D gene. The CDR3 is 18 residues long. The V end lost 0 bases, the J end lost 0 bases, and 16 bases lay between the germline ends. Germline V gene lookup returns CDR1 LGHDT and CDR2 YNNKEL (reference sequence). The DNA for the CDR3 is TGTGCCAGCAGCCAAGATGAGCTCGAGAGCCCCAGCACAGATACGCAGTATTTT. Translating it yields CASSQDELESPSTDTQYF.

The chain has TRBV7-2 and TRBJ1-2, with D unclear. Germline CDR1 SGHTA, CDR2 FQGNSA. This CDR3 comprises 16 residues. The ends were cut back, 5 bases at V and 5 bases at J, with 21 bases in the middle. The DNA of the CDR3 is TGTGCCAGCAGCCCCCGGGAGGACCCTATTGGATATGGCTACACCTTC. Translation: CASSPREDPIGYGYTF. The full variable domain, its missing parts supplied by reference TRBV7-2 and TRBJ1-2, is GAGVSQSPSNKVTEKGKDVELRCDPISGHTALYWYRQSLGQGLEFLIYFQGNSAPDKSGLPSDRFSAERTGGSVSTLTIQRTQQEDSAVYLCASSPREDPIGYGYTFGSGTRLTVV.

The chain has TRBV10-3 and TRBJ1-2; TRBD1 aligns across 8 bases. V gave up 5 bases and J gave up 6 bases; unmatched junction bases: 8. Germline V gene data show CDR1 as ENHRY and CDR2 as SYGVKD. This CDR3 has 14 residues. This CDR3 reads CAISKVQGDHGYTF. The CDR3 region has the DNA TGTGCCATCAGTAAAGTACAGGGGGATCATGGCTACACCTTC.

This chain connects TRBV28 to TRBJ1-4, with 8 bases identical to TRBD1. Germline loops: CDR1 MDHEN, CDR2 SYDVKM. The CDR3 has 15 residues. V gave up 7 bases and J gave up 7 bases; unmatched junction bases: 11. CDR3 nucleotide sequence: TGTGCCAGCAATCCAGGGGGCCGCTATGGTGAAAAACTGTTTTTT. The encoded protein is CASNPGGRYGEKLFF.

The chain links TRBV6-1 to TRBJ1-5; 8 bases align to TRBD1. The trim removed 0 bases at V and 4 bases at J, leaving 5 bases unmatched. The CDR3 is 16 residues long. Per germline, CDR1 MNHNS and CDR2 SASEGT. This CDR3 reads CASSEARTGLNQPQHF. The CDR3 DNA follows: TGTGCCAGCAGTGAAGCGCGGACAGGGCTAAATCAGCCCCAGCATTTT.

This chain joins TRBV15 and TRBJ1-3; possibly TRBD1 for D (6 bases). V lost 4 bases and J lost 1, with 20 bases in between. Germline assignment: CDR1 LNHNV and CDR2 YYDKDF (reference sequence). The CDR3 runs to 18 residues. Written as DNA, the CDR3 is TGTGCCACCAGCACCTCCCCCAGGGGACTGGGGTCTGGAAACACCATATATTTT. Translated, it gives CATSTSPRGLGSGNTIYF.

The gene calls are TRBV18 and TRBJ2-1, with 10 nucleotides matching TRBD2. The V gene end was trimmed by 3 bases and the J gene end by 4 bases; junction bases not matched to a gene: 3. CDR1 is KGHSH and CDR2 is LQKENI in the germline V gene. The length of the CDR3 is 15 residues. CDR3 bases: TGTGCCAGCTCACCGGAACTAGCGGGATACAATGAGCAGTTCTTC. Residues: CASSPELAGYNEQFF. Supplemented by reference TRBV18 and TRBJ2-1, the full variable domain reads NAGVMQNPRHLVRRRGQEARLRCSPMKGHSHVYWYRQLPEEGLKFMVYLQKENIIDESGMPKERFSAEFPKEGPSILRIQQVVRGDSAAYFCASSPELAGYNEQFFGPGTRLTVL.

The CDR3 here is CASSVSGGADTQYF. For the CDR3, the DNA is TGTGCCAGCAGCGTTAGCGGGGGGGCCGACACCCAGTACTTC. V usage is TRBV9 and J usage is TRBJ2-5, with 11 bases aligning to TRBD2. Germline V gene data show CDR1 as SGDLS and CDR2 as YYNGEE. Trimming cost V 2 bases and J 8 bases; bases outside gene matches: 5. The CDR3 is 14 residues long.

The rearrangement joins TRBV4-3 to TRBJ1-6, with a possible D match to TRBD1 (5 bases). Germline V gives CDR1 LGHNA, CDR2 YSLEER. V was trimmed by 0 bases and J by 10 bases, leaving 16 bases between them. The CDR3 extends over 16 amino acids. The CDR3 loop is CASSQDRAGSGSPLHF. CDR3 DNA sequence: TGCGCCAGCAGCCAAGATAGGGCAGGGAGTGGCTCACCCCTCCACTTT.

The chain combines TRBV13 with TRBJ1-3; 7 bases align to TRBD1. The ends lost 0 bases at V and 4 bases at J; junction bases unmatched: 6. The CDR3 consists of 16 residues. Germline assignment: CDR1 PRHDT and CDR2 FYEKMQ (reference sequence). CDR3 nucleotide sequence: TGTGCCAGCAGCTTAGGAGGGGCGGGACAGGGAAACACCATATATTTT. Translating it yields CASSLGGAGQGNTIYF.

This clone appeared once. The chain carries TRBV7-8 and TRBJ2-3; 7 bases are shared with TRBD2. Trimming at V came to 1 base and at J to 2 bases, leaving 3 bases not matched to a gene. Germline CDR1 reads SGHVS; CDR2 reads FQNEAQ. This CDR3 region has 15 residues. For the CDR3, the DNA is TGTGCCAGCAGCTTAGATGGGGGGGTCACAGATACGCAGTATTTT. It encodes CASSLDGGVTDTQYF.